These 17 T cell receptor beta chains were all obtained from the same sample, sequenced in a study of T cells in localized non-small cell lung cancer. Method: immunoSEQ multiplex PCR; TCRdb's copy keeps in-frame clones and lacks some. The sample includes about 45,000 clones, approximately 81% seen only once; the top ten take under 20%. Specimen: peripheral blood mononuclear cells, collected before any cancer treatment. All receptors derive from a man between 40 and 75 years old with stage III lung adenocarcinoma.

This chain links TRBV27 with TRBJ2-3; D remains unclear. The CDR3 sequence is 12 residues long. The germline V and J ends were trimmed by 8 bases and 2 bases, with 8 bases remaining between them. Germline V gives CDR1 MNHEY, CDR2 SMNVEV (reference sequence). The CDR3 sequence: CASGDYTDTQYF. The DNA for the CDR3 is TGTGCCAGCGGGGATTACACAGATACGCAGTATTTT.

The chain joins TRBV4-1 to TRBJ2-5, with D maybe TRBD2 (5 bases). The J call is doubtful: the DNA matches TRBJ2-7 better. Germline V gene sequence: CDR1 MGHRA, CDR2 YSYEKL. The CDR3 is 15 residues long. The CDR3 nucleotides read TGCGCCAGCAGCCAGGCCCGGACGGGAACCTACGAGCAGTACTTC. Amino acid sequence: CASSQARTGTYEQYF.

The chain combines TRBV29-1 with TRBJ2-7, with D maybe TRBD1 (6 bases). CDR1 and CDR2 from the germline V gene are SQVTM and ANQGSEA. The CDR3 has 14 residues. Trimming shortened V by 5 bases and J by 4 bases, and 18 bases separated the two germline ends. CDR3: CSVLAQGDRYEQYF. CDR3 nucleotide sequence: TGCAGCGTTCTCGCACAGGGAGATAGATACGAGCAGTACTTC.

This clone appeared a single time. The chain carries TRBV7-2 and TRBJ2-3; 12 bases fit TRBD1. J was trimmed by 4 bases and V by 4 bases; bases with no gene match: 6. Germline V lookup: CDR1 SGHTA, CDR2 FQGNSA. The CDR3 is 16 residues long. The CDR3 spells CASSSPGQGASDTQYF. Written as DNA, the CDR3 is TGTGCCAGCAGCTCCCCGGGACAGGGGGCCTCAGATACGCAGTATTTT.

In its sample, this clone was seen many times. The chain employs TRBV13 and TRBJ2-5; D gene uncertain. The CDR3 sequence is 14 residues long. The V gene's germline CDR1 is PRHDT and CDR2 FYEKMQ (reference sequence). The V gene lost 1 base and the J gene lost 7 bases, with 13 bases spanning the gap. Written as DNA, the CDR3 is TGTGCCAGCAGCTTAGATTCCACCGATGCGACCCAGTACTTC. It codes for CASSLDSTDATQYF.

The chain has TRBV5-4 and TRBJ1-4; a weak D match, TRBD1 (6 bases). Per the germline V gene, CDR1 is SGHNT and CDR2 is YYREEE (reference sequence). The CDR3 runs 15 residues. V was cut by 0 bases and J by 5 bases, with 11 bases left in between. In nucleotides, the CDR3 is TGTGCCAGCAGCTTGGGCGGACAGCAGAATGAAAAACTGTTTTTT. Translating it yields CASSLGGQQNEKLFF.

The chain carries TRBV15 and TRBJ2-2; D uncertain. The germline CDR1 and CDR2 sequences are LNHNV and YYDKDF (reference sequence). Trimming took 6 bases from V and 2 from J, leaving 10 bases between them. The CDR3 loop spans 14 amino acids. The CDR3 nucleotides read TGTGCCACCAGAACAGCTCCTAACACCGGGGAGCTGTTTTTT. Translation: CATRTAPNTGELFF.

This rearrangement joins TRBV25-1 to TRBJ1-1, with a possible D match to TRBD1 (5 bases). Trimming removed 6 bases at V and 5 bases at J, with 13 bases between. In germline, CDR1 is MGHDK, CDR2 SYGVNS. The CDR3 sequence is 13 residues long. This CDR3 is CASRQGGGTEAFF. The CDR3 DNA is TGTGCCAGCAGGCAGGGCGGTGGAACTGAAGCTTTCTTT.

The chain couples TRBV2 to TRBJ2-5; no clear D gene. Germline CDR1 and CDR2: SNHLY and FYNNEI. CDR3 length: 13 residues. Trimming took 2 bases from V and 5 from J, leaving 9 bases between them. This CDR3 reads CASSEFSPETQYF. The CDR3 bases are TGTGCCAGCAGTGAATTTTCGCCGGAGACCCAGTACTTC.

This chain uses TRBV27 with TRBJ2-7; D unresolved. Germline CDR1 is MNHEY and CDR2 is SMNVEV (reference sequence). V was shortened by 2 bases and J by 2 bases, with 10 bases between the two germline ends. The CDR3 spans 14 residues. The CDR3: CASSLGDGAYEQYF. CDR3 nucleotides: TGTGCCAGCAGTTTAGGGGATGGGGCCTACGAGCAGTACTTC.

Remarks on this clone: The junction shows a germline mismatch at one end, possibly a read error. This rearrangement joins TRBV7-9 to TRBJ2-1, with 8 positions matching TRBD2. Germline V gene data show CDR1 as SEHNR and CDR2 as FQNEAQ (reference sequence). The CDR3 covers 14 residues. In DNA form, the CDR3 reads TGTGCCAGCAGCCCAGACCCCAGAGGCGGGGGGCAGCTCTTC. Protein: CASSPDPRGGGQLF.

This chain joins TRBV27 and TRBJ2-5, with TRBD1 matching 11 bases. The ends lost 5 bases at V and 5 bases at J; junction bases unmatched: 13. CDR1 and CDR2 from the germline V gene are MNHEY and SMNVEV (reference sequence). The CDR3 runs to 17 residues. The CDR3 DNA reads TGTGCCAGCAGTGCCCGCCCGGGACAGGGGGGGTTGGAGACCCAGTACTTC. This codes for CASSARPGQGGLETQYF.

This clone was observed a single time. The V and J genes are TRBV6-5 and TRBJ1-2; maybe TRBD1 (5 bases). Trimming left V 6 bases short and J 4 bases short, with 15 bases between. CDR3 length: 14 amino acids. In germline, CDR1 is MNHEY, CDR2 SVGAGI. The CDR3 sequence: CASSAPPGPYGYTF. In DNA, the CDR3 is TGTGCCAGCAGCGCCCCCCCGGGGCCCTATGGCTACACCTTC.

The rearrangement joins TRBV5-1 to TRBJ2-7; 10 bases agree with TRBD1. With V trimmed by 5 bases and J by 5 bases, 7 bases remained unmatched. Per germline, CDR1 SGHRS and CDR2 YFSETQ. CDR3 length: 14 residues. CDR3 sequence: CASSWGQGLDEQYF. The CDR3, as DNA: TGCGCCAGCAGTTGGGGACAGGGGCTCGACGAGCAGTACTTC.

The sample holds a few counts of this clone. This chain connects TRBV5-1 to TRBJ2-5; D unresolved. The V and J ends lost 3 bases and 3 bases respectively, with 30 bases between them. The germline CDR1 and CDR2 sequences are SGHRS and YFSETQ. CDR3 length equals 20 residues. The CDR3 protein is CASSSPVVLTAPGPEETQYF. As DNA, the CDR3 is TGCGCCAGCAGCTCTCCCGTGGTTCTAACCGCCCCCGGACCTGAAGAGACCCAGTACTTC.

This chain uses TRBV6-5 with TRBJ2-7; D tentatively reads TRBD1 or TRBD2 (7 bases each). Germline CDR1 MNHEY, CDR2 SVGAGI. V dropped 7 bases and J dropped 4 bases, with 17 bases sitting between them. This CDR3 has 14 residues. CDR3: CASTPGGGPYEQYF. CDR3 DNA: TGTGCCAGCACTCCAGGGGGGGGGCCTTACGAGCAGTACTTC.

The J gene is TRBJ2-5, the V gene TRBV29-1; possible D gene TRBD1, 5 bases. CDR3 length: 11 residues. The germline V and J ends were trimmed by 4 bases and 7 bases, with 10 bases remaining between them. Per germline, CDR1 SQVTM and CDR2 ANQGSEA. DNA of the CDR3: TGCAGCGTTGGACACCAGGGGACCCAGTACTTC. This gives the protein CSVGHQGTQYF.